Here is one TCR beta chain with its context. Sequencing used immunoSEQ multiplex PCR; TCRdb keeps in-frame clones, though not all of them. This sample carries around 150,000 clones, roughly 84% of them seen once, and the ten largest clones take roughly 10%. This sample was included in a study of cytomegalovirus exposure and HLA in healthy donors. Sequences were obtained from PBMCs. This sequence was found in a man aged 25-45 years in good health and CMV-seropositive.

CDR3 region: CASRERDSRYTF. The DNA of the CDR3 is TGTGCCAGCAGGGAGCGGGACTCTCGATACACCTTC. The chain employs TRBV2 and TRBJ1-2; TRBD1 is a possible D gene (5 bases). From germline, CDR1 is SNHLY and CDR2 FYNNEI. The V and J ends lost 6 bases and 11 bases respectively, with 16 bases between them. CDR3 size: 12 residues.